These 16 T cell receptor beta chains were all obtained from the same sample, sequenced in a study of blood T cell repertoires in COVID-19. The repertoire was sequenced with immunoSEQ multiplex PCR; TCRdb's copy has only in-frame clones and lacks some. The table shows 180,000 or so clones, with about nine tenths occurring only once. The sample taken for sequencing was peripheral blood. Receptors originate from a man aged 18-30 years with active or convalescent COVID-19.

This chain links TRBV27 with TRBJ2-6, with D maybe TRBD1 (6 bases). V shed 0 bases and J shed 1 base, with 16 bases lying between them. Germline CDR1 and CDR2: MNHEY and SMNVEV (reference sequence). CDR3 size: 19 residues. The CDR3 region has the DNA TGTGCCAGCAGTTTATCGGGCAGGGGCACATATTCTGGGGCCAACGTCCTGACTTTC. Encoded protein: CASSLSGRGTYSGANVLTF.

V and J are TRBV3-1 (or the pseudogene TRBV3-2) and TRBJ1-3; TRBD1 is a possible D gene (5 bases). V was clipped by 4 bases and J by 0 bases, with 10 bases between them. Germline loops: CDR1 LGHDT, CDR2 YNNKEL (reference sequence). This CDR3 spans 15 amino acids. For the CDR3, the DNA is TGTGCCAGCAGCCTAGGGGTACTCTCTGGAAACACCATATATTTT. It encodes CASSLGVLSGNTIYF.

The DNA of the CDR3 is TGTGCCAGCAGTTACGATAGCGTGGCTAGCACAGATACGCAGTATTTT. Translating it yields CASSYDSVASTDTQYF. This chain links TRBV6-5 with TRBJ2-3; D may be TRBD2 (5 bases). Trimming cost V 2 bases and J 0 bases, with 12 bases left between them. The CDR3 loop spans 16 amino acids. CDR1 and CDR2 from the germline V gene are MNHEY and SVGAGI.

V usage is TRBV5-8 and J usage is TRBJ2-1; tentatively, D is TRBD1 (6 bases). Trimming shortened V by 1 base and J by 9 bases, and 17 bases separated the two germline ends. Germline-derived CDR1 and CDR2 are SGHTS and YDEGEE. The CDR3 totals 15 residues. CDR3 bases: TGTGCCAGCAGCTTGAGTGAGTGGGGGCGCGTTGAGCAGTTCTTC. Translating it yields CASSLSEWGRVEQFF. Full variable domain (remainder filled in from reference TRBV5-8 and TRBJ2-1): EAGVTQSPTHLIKTRGQQATLRCSPISGHTSVYWYQQALGLGLQFLLWYDEGEERNRGNFPPRFSGRQFPNYSSELNVNALELEDSALYLCASSLSEWGRVEQFFGPGTRLTVL.

This sequence joins TRBV7-9 and TRBJ2-7, with 9 bases lining up with TRBD1. Germline V gene sequence: CDR1 SEHNR, CDR2 FQNEAQ (reference sequence). V gave up 3 bases and J gave up 3 bases; unmatched junction bases: 3. The CDR3 has 14 amino acids. The CDR3: CASSLDRGVYEQYF. CDR3 nucleotides: TGTGCCAGCAGCTTGGACAGGGGAGTCTACGAGCAGTACTTC.

The chain combines TRBV5-1 with TRBJ2-1, with a tentative D call TRBD1 (5 bases). V gave up 0 bases and J gave up 9 bases, with 13 bases separating them. CDR1 is SGHRS, CDR2 YFSETQ, per germline. The CDR3 is made up of 14 amino acids. The CDR3: CASSLEVGAPEQFF. The CDR3 coding sequence is TGCGCCAGCAGCTTGGAAGTAGGGGCTCCTGAGCAGTTCTTC.

V usage is TRBV2 and J usage is TRBJ1-2, with D possibly TRBD1 on 5 matching bases. The ends were cut back, 7 bases at V and 4 bases at J, with 16 bases in the middle. Germline V gives CDR1 SNHLY, CDR2 FYNNEI. The CDR3 totals 14 residues. The CDR3 loop is CASNGKGPFYGYTF. CDR3 coding DNA: TGTGCCAGCAATGGGAAGGGGCCTTTCTATGGCTACACCTTC.

The chain combines TRBV10-3 with TRBJ2-1, with 8 bases fitting TRBD2. V lost 4 bases to trimming and J lost 8 bases; unmatched junction nucleotides: 7. Germline V lookup: CDR1 ENHRY, CDR2 SYGVKD. The CDR3 totals 14 residues. This CDR3 is CAISGLALGDEQFF. Here the CDR3 DNA reads TGTGCCATCAGTGGACTAGCGCTCGGTGATGAGCAGTTCTTC.

The genes are TRBV11-2 and TRBJ1-1; D ambiguous. The CDR3 has 15 amino acids. Germline V gives CDR1 SGHAT, CDR2 FQNNGV. Trimming removed 3 bases at V and 3 bases at J, with 14 bases between. Written as DNA, the CDR3 is TGTGCCAGCAGCTTCCTCGTCACTGGGCACACTGAAGCTTTCTTT. This encodes CASSFLVTGHTEAFF.

V is TRBV3-1 (or the pseudogene TRBV3-2) and J is TRBJ1-1; 9 nucleotides line up with TRBD1. V dropped 2 bases and J dropped 0; count of bases not matched to a gene: 16. This CDR3 is built from 20 residues. The germline CDR1 and CDR2 sequences are LGHDT and YNNKEL (reference sequence). CDR3 in amino acids: CASSQQRLGQGKGMNTEAFF. The CDR3 bases are TGTGCCAGCAGCCAACAGAGGTTGGGACAGGGAAAGGGAATGAACACTGAAGCTTTCTTT.

Remarks on this clone: Other nucleotide sequences in the sample specify the same CDR3. This rearrangement joins TRBV12-3 or TRBV12-4 to TRBJ1-1; D remains unclear. The germline V and J ends were trimmed by 1 base and 0 bases, with 3 bases remaining between them. The CDR3 spans 13 residues. The CDR3 reads CASSLGVNTEAFF. In DNA, the CDR3 is TGTGCCAGCAGTTTAGGAGTGAACACTGAAGCTTTCTTT.

V gene TRBV12-3 or TRBV12-4 combines with J gene TRBJ2-2, with D hard to call. CDR3 size: 12 residues. Trimming shortened V by 7 bases and J by 3 bases, and 6 bases separated the two germline ends. The CDR3: CASTLYTGELFF. DNA of the CDR3: TGTGCCAGCACTCTTTACACCGGGGAGCTGTTTTTT.

This rearrangement joins TRBV30 to TRBJ1-5, with 8 bases aligning to TRBD1. The CDR3 has 19 amino acids. V lost 0 bases and J lost 0; bases outside the gene matches: 13. The germline CDR1 and CDR2 sequences are GTSNPN and SVGIG (reference sequence). Here the CDR3 DNA reads TGTGCCTGGAGTGTAAAAGGCAGGGGGCGAGGGAGTAGCAATCAGCCCCAGCATTTT. Its translation: CAWSVKGRGRGSSNQPQHF. Supplemented by reference TRBV30 and TRBJ1-5, the full variable domain reads SQTIHQWPATLVQPVGSPLSLECTVEGTSNPNLYWYRQAAGRGLQLLFYSVGIGQISSEVPQNLSASRPQDRQFILSSKKLLLSDSGFYLCAWSVKGRGRGSSNQPQHFGDGTRLSIL.

The J gene is TRBJ1-1, the V gene TRBV2, with D unresolved. The germline CDR1 and CDR2 sequences are SNHLY and FYNNEI. Between the trimmed V and J ends, which lost 2 bases and 0 bases, there was a span of 7 bases. This CDR3 region has 14 residues. The chain's CDR3 is CASSEQVMNTEAFF. CDR3 nucleotides: TGTGCCAGCAGTGAACAGGTGATGAACACTGAAGCTTTCTTT.

V is TRBV2 and J is TRBJ2-2; 13 nucleotides match TRBD2. This CDR3 has 15 amino acids. Germline V gene data show CDR1 as SNHLY and CDR2 as FYNNEI. After removal of 8 bases from V and 5 bases from J, the junction contained 5 bases not matched to a gene. CDR3 nucleotide sequence: TGTGCCAGCTGGACTAGCGGGGGAAGGACCGGGGAGCTGTTTTTT. Translating it yields CASWTSGGRTGELFF. Variable domain in full (rest from reference TRBV2 and TRBJ2-2): EPEVTQTPSHQVTQMGQEVILRCVPISNHLYFYWYRQILGQKVEFLVSFYNNEISEKSEIFDDQFSVERPDGSNFTLKIRSTKLEDSAMYFCASWTSGGRTGELFFGEGSRLTVL.

In DNA form, the CDR3 reads TGTGCCAGCAGCTTATTGACGGGGTCAACTCAAGAGACCCAGTACTTC. The encoded protein is CASSLLTGSTQETQYF. The chain is built from TRBV7-9 and TRBJ2-5, with D possibly being TRBD2 (5 bases). With 2 bases removed from V and 2 bases from J, the gap between germline ends came to 15 bases. This CDR3 has 16 residues. CDR1 and CDR2 from the germline V gene are SEHNR and FQNEAQ (reference sequence).